Listed below are T cell receptor beta chains from one sample, sequenced in a study of cytomegalovirus exposure and HLA in healthy donors. The data were produced by immunoSEQ multiplex PCR, yet TCRdb's version contains in-frame clones alone and is incomplete. The sample has nearly 200,000 clones, approximately 85% seen once; the top ten hold 6% to 8%. The sequenced sample was PBMCs. The source of these receptors is a woman aged 50 to 60 in good health and CMV-seropositive. CDR3s include the opening cysteine and the closing phenylalanine or tryptophan. A D gene is named only where the DNA matches it firmly. Some rows mark clone size as missing; the rest say once, few, many or name a class of expanded clone.

j_gene: TRBJ2-1; d_gene: TRBD2; abundance: -; v_gene: TRBV5-6; CDR3aa: CASSLTSGGGNEQFF; CDR3nt: TGTGCCAGCAGCTTGACTAGCGGGGGGGGTAATGAGCAGTTCTTC
j_gene: TRBJ2-1; d_gene: TRBD2; abundance: -; v_gene: TRBV5-4; CDR3aa: CASSPGGRGANNEQFF; CDR3nt: TGTGCCAGCAGCCCCGGCGGGCGGGGGGCGAACAATGAGCAGTTCTTC
j_gene: TRBJ2-1; d_gene: -; abundance: -; v_gene: TRBV7-2; CDR3aa: CASSLGWRGEQFF; CDR3nt: TGTGCCAGCAGCTTAGGATGGAGGGGTGAGCAGTTCTTC
j_gene: TRBJ2-6; d_gene: -; abundance: -; v_gene: TRBV7-6; CDR3aa: CALCPRSGANVLTF; CDR3nt: TGTGCCCTGTGCCCGAGGAGTGGGGCCAACGTCCTGACTTTC
j_gene: TRBJ2-3; d_gene: -; abundance: -; v_gene: TRBV14; CDR3aa: CASSQDRGTGTQYF; CDR3nt: TGTGCCAGCAGCCAAGATCGTGGAACGGGTACGCAGTATTTT
j_gene: TRBJ1-4; d_gene: -; abundance: few; v_gene: TRBV6-5; CDR3aa: CASSSGAGHEKLFF; CDR3nt: TGTGCCAGCAGTTCGGGAGCGGGGCATGAAAAACTGTTTTTT
j_gene: TRBJ1-1; d_gene: -; abundance: -; v_gene: TRBV19; CDR3aa: CASSISSPNTEAFF; CDR3nt: TGTGCCAGTAGTATATCGAGTCCGAACACTGAAGCTTTCTTT
j_gene: TRBJ2-1; d_gene: TRBD1; abundance: -; v_gene: TRBV29-1; CDR3aa: CSVHGQGFYNEQFF; CDR3nt: TGCAGCGTCCACGGACAGGGGTTTTACAATGAGCAGTTCTTC
j_gene: TRBJ2-7; d_gene: TRBD2; abundance: -; v_gene: TRBV6-5; CDR3aa: CASSYVSGSYEQYF; CDR3nt: TGTGCCAGCAGTTACGTGAGCGGGAGTTACGAGCAGTACTTC
j_gene: TRBJ2-3; d_gene: -; abundance: -; v_gene: TRBV13; CDR3aa: CASSQFTGGHTDTQYF; CDR3nt: TGTGCCAGCAGCCAATTCACGGGGGGACACACAGATACGCAGTATTTT
j_gene: TRBJ1-5; d_gene: -; abundance: once; v_gene: TRBV5-6; CDR3aa: CASSSSLGNQPQHF; CDR3nt: TGTGCCAGCAGCAGCTCTTTGGGCAATCAGCCCCAGCATTTT
j_gene: TRBJ2-7; d_gene: -; abundance: -; v_gene: TRBV7-9; CDR3aa: CASSLAAGLSYEQYF; CDR3nt: TGTGCCAGCAGCTTAGCGGCGGGACTTTCCTACGAGCAGTACTTC
j_gene: TRBJ2-1; d_gene: TRBD2; abundance: once; v_gene: TRBV27; CDR3aa: CASSTPGLAASSYNEQFF; CDR3nt: TGTGCCAGCAGTACTCCGGGACTAGCGGCCAGCTCCTACAATGAGCAGTTCTTC
j_gene: TRBJ2-1; d_gene: TRBD2; abundance: -; v_gene: TRBV5-5; CDR3aa: CASSRTSGSYNEQFF; CDR3nt: TGTGCCAGCAGCCGAACTAGCGGGTCCTACAATGAGCAGTTCTTC